The 3 T cell receptor beta chains listed next were all sequenced from one sample in a study of early T cells in non-severe SARS-CoV-2 infection. TCRdb re-analysed the 5' RACE reads in MiXCR, keeping a single row per CDR3 protein. Here the sample spans 60,000 to 85,000 distinct CDR3 sequences, less than 20% being singletons. The sequenced sample was whole blood. The receptors derive from an adult who was a healthcare worker with PCR-confirmed SARS-CoV-2 infection or an uninfected control (not recorded which).

This clonotype showed up just a few times. The chain combines TRBV29-1 with TRBJ2-5; D is undetermined. The germline gives CDR1 SQVTM, CDR2 ANQGSEA. The germline V and J ends were trimmed by 6 bases and 1 base, with 9 bases remaining between them. The CDR3 runs to 12 residues. The CDR3 sequence is CSVGRSQETQYF. CDR3 bases: TGCAGCGTCGGACGGTCCCAAGAGACCCAGTACTTC.

This chain uses TRBV28 with TRBJ2-1, with 9 bases identical to TRBD2. Germline-derived CDR1 and CDR2 are MDHEN and SYDVKM. After removal of 10 bases from V and 6 bases from J, the junction contained 10 bases not matched to a gene. CDR3 length: 14 amino acids. CDR3 region: CATSSGGPINEQFF. DNA for the CDR3: TGTGCCACGTCGAGCGGGGGGCCTATCAATGAGCAGTTCTTC. The variable domain in full, with the rest retrieved from reference TRBV28 and TRBJ2-1, is DVKVTQSSRYLVKRTGEKVFLECVQDMDHENMFWYRQDPGLGLRLIYFSYDVKMKEKGDIPEGYSVSREKKERFSLILESASTNQTSMYLCATSSGGPINEQFFGPGTRLTVL.

A few counts support this clonotype. This chain connects TRBV5-1 to TRBJ1-4; possible D gene TRBD1, 5 bases. This CDR3 contains 18 residues. CDR1 is SGHRS and CDR2 is YFSETQ in the germline V gene. Trimming shortened V by 0 bases and J by 0 bases, and 15 bases separated the two germline ends. The CDR3 bases are TGCGCCAGCAGCTTGGCCGGGACTCGGGCGACAACTAATGAAAAACTGTTTTTT. Amino acids: CASSLAGTRATTNEKLFF.